This T cell receptor (beta chain) derives from a study of cytomegalovirus exposure and HLA in healthy donors. General observations from the study: For most subjects, TCR beta sequences were reported to predict HLA-A and HLA-B alleles with accuracy.

Primers: 60 Vbeta forward and 13 Jbeta reverse. Clones were sequenced by immunoSEQ multiplex PCR, and TCRdb holds only the in-frame ones, with some missing. Among 63,000 or so clones listed, approximately 77% were seen once. Remarks on this clone: The antigen is undetermined.

V trimming: 6 bases; J trimming: 0 bases; junction bases outside the gene matches: 7. The CDR3 is 17 residues long. Germline CDR1 is LGHNA and CDR2 is YNFKEQ. The clonotype was recovered from a woman aged 30 to 39 in good health and CMV-seropositive. The chain has TRBV4-2 and TRBJ2-4; 11 bases match TRBD2. The sample comprised PBMCs. The CDR3 sequence: CASSVGTSGLAKNIQYF. The CDR3 nucleotides read TGTGCCAGCAGTGTGGGGACTAGCGGACTAGCCAAAAACATTCAGTACTTC.